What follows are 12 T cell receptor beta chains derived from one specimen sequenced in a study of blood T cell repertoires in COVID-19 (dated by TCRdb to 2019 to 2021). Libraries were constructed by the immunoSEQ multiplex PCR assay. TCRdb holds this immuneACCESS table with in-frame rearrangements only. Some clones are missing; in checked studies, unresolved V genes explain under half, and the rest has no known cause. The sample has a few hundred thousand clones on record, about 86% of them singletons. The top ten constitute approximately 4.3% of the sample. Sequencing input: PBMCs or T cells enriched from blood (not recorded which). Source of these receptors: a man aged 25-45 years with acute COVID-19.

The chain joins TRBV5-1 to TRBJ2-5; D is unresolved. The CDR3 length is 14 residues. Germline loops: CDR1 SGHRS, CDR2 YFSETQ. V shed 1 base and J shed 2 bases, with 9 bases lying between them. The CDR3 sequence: CASSLQTSQETQYF. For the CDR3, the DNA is TGCGCCAGCAGCTTGCAAACATCACAAGAGACCCAGTACTTC.

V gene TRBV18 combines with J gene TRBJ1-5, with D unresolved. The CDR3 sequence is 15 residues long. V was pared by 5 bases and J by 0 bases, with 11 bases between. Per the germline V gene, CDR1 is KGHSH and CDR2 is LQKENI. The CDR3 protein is CASSITKDSNQPQHF. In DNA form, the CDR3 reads TGTGCCAGCTCAATAACAAAAGATAGCAATCAGCCCCAGCATTTT.

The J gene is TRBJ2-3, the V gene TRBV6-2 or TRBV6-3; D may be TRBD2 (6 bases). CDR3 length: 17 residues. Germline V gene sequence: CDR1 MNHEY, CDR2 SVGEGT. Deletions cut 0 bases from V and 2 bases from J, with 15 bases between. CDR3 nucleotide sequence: TGTGCCAGCAGTTACTCGGCTTTCGGCGGGATCACAGATACGCAGTATTTT. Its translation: CASSYSAFGGITDTQYF.

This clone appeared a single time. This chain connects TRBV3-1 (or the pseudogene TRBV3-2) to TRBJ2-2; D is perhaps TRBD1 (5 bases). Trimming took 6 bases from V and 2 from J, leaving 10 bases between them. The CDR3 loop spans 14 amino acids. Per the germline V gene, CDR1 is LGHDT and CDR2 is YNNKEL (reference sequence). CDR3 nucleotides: TGTGCCAGCAGATGGGGCCATAACACCGGGGAGCTGTTTTTT. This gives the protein CASRWGHNTGELFF.

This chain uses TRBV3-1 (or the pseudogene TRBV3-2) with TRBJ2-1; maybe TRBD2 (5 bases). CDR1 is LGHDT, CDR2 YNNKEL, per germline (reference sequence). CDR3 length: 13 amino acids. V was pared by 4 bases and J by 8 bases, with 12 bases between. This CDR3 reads CASSPRAGYEQFF. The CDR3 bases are TGTGCCAGCAGCCCGCGGGCGGGTTATGAGCAGTTCTTC.

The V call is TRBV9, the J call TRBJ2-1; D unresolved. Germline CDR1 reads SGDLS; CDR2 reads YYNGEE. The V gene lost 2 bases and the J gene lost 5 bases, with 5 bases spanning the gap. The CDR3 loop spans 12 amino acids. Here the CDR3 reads CASSVPNNEQFF. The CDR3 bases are TGTGCCAGCAGCGTTCCCAACAATGAGCAGTTCTTC.

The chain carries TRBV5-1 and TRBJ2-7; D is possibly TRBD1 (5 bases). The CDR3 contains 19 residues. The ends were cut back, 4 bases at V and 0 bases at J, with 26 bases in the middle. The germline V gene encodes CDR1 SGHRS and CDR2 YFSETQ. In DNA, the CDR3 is TGCGCCAGCAGCGAAATTGTCGGCCAGGGTGCCTTCCACTCCTACGAGCAGTACGTC. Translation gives CASSEIVGQGAFHSYEQYV.

The CDR3: CASSIFLAGETQYF. The DNA of the CDR3 is TGTGCCAGTAGTATATTCCTAGCCGGAGAGACCCAGTACTTC. The genes are TRBV19 and TRBJ2-5; D perhaps matches TRBD2 (5 bases). CDR1 and CDR2 from the germline V gene are LNHDA and SQIVND (reference sequence). This CDR3 contains 14 residues. Trimming took off 2 bases at V and 4 bases at J, with 11 bases between the two ends. The full variable domain, its missing parts supplied by reference TRBV19 and TRBJ2-5, is DGGITQSPKYLFRKEGQNVTLSCEQNLNHDAMYWYRQDPGQGLRLIYYSQIVNDFQKGDIAEGYSVSREKKESFPLTVTSAQKNPTAFYLCASSIFLAGETQYFGPGTRLLVL.

CDR3 in amino acids: CSASVTGGGRTEAFF. In DNA, the CDR3 is TGCAGTGCTAGTGTCACAGGGGGGGGTCGAACTGAAGCTTTCTTT. The rearrangement joins TRBV20-1 to TRBJ1-1, with 8 bases identical to TRBD1. CDR1 DFQATT and CDR2 SNEGSKA come from the germline V gene (reference sequence). V lost 3 bases and J lost 5; bases outside the gene matches: 11. The length of the CDR3 is 15 residues.

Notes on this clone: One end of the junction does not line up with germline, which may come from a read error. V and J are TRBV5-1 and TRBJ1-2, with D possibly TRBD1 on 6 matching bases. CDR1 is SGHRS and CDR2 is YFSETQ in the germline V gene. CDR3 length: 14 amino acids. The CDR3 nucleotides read TGTGCCAGCAGGCAGGGGTCGGCCGCTATGATTGACACCTTC. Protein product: CASRQGSAAMIDTF.

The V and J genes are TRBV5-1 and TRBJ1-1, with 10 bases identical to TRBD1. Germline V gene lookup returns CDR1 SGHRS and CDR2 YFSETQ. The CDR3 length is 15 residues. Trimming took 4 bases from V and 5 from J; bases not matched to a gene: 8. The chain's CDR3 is CASSGGTGDSTEAFF. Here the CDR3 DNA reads TGCGCCAGCAGCGGAGGGACAGGGGATTCGACTGAAGCTTTCTTT.

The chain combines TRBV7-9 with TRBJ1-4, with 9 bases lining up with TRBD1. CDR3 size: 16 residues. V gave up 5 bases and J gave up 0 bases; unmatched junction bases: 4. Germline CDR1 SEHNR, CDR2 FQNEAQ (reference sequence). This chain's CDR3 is CASSRGQGATNEKLFF. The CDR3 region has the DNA TGTGCCAGCAGCCGGGGACAGGGAGCAACTAATGAAAAACTGTTTTTT.